These 11 T cell receptor beta chains originate from one sample sequenced in a study of Graves' ophthalmopathy and Graves' hyperthyroidism. RNA transcripts were the template, and TCR beta CDR3 regions were amplified from them. HTBI primers were used in a first-round RT-PCR, which preceded a second-round multiplex PCR. Each CDR3 protein gets one entry after TCRdb re-called the multiplex PCR reads with MiXCR. The sample lists hundreds of thousands of distinct CDR3 sequences; 35% to 45% were seen once. Material: peripheral blood. The receptors come from an adult man with Graves' ophthalmopathy.

This clonotype was counted ten times or more. The J gene is TRBJ1-2, the V gene TRBV19; 7 bases fit TRBD1. CDR3 length: 12 amino acids. V dropped 10 bases and J dropped 2; count of bases not matched to a gene: 4. Germline V gene data show CDR1 as LNHDA and CDR2 as SQIVND (reference sequence). CDR3: CATTDRNYGYTF. The CDR3 nucleotides are TGTGCCACAACGGACAGGAACTATGGCTACACCTTC.

This clonotype was counted once. This may stem from a read error, because a much larger clone lies one nucleotide away. Here the CDR3 omits its conserved ending phenylalanine or tryptophan, so a read error is the likely source. V and J are TRBV20-1 and TRBJ1-5; maybe TRBD1 (6 bases). Germline assignment: CDR1 DFQATT and CDR2 SNEGSKA (reference sequence). The ends were cut back, 6 bases at V and 7 bases at J, with 22 bases in the middle. This CDR3 is built from 15 residues. Here the CDR3 DNA reads TGCAGTGCCCCCGGGGAAGGGGGGTCTTGGCAGCCCCAGCATTCT. Protein product: CSAPGEGGSWQPQHS.

Remarks on this clonotype: The CDR3 ends on some other residue instead of the conserved phenylalanine or tryptophan, so this is likely a read error. The DNA is left out, because the CDR3 cannot be placed on it with certainty; the CDR3 is given as TCRdb lists it. CDR3 loop: CASSQALVT. The chain links TRBV7-9 to TRBJ2-6. Inclusive of both ends, the CDR3 amounts to 9 amino acids. CDR1 is SEHNR, CDR2 FQNEAQ, per germline (reference sequence).

This clonotype showed up many times. The chain uses TRBV9 and TRBJ1-6, with 10 bases aligning to TRBD1. CDR1 and CDR2 (germline): SGDLS, YYNGEE. The CDR3 has 15 amino acids. V trimming: 2 bases; J trimming: 10 bases; junction bases outside the gene matches: 6. CDR3 sequence: CASSVTGQGLSPLHF. The CDR3 coding sequence is TGTGCCAGCAGCGTCACGGGACAGGGGTTGTCACCCCTCCACTTT.

This clonotype turned up a few times. In DNA, the CDR3 is TGTGCCAGCAGCCAAGTATCAGGATCTGGGGAGCAGTACTTC. This gives the protein CASSQVSGSGEQYF. The chain recombines TRBV7-2 with TRBJ2-7; D not certain. The germline V gene encodes CDR1 SGHTA and CDR2 FQGNSA. Between the trimmed V and J ends, which lost 5 bases and 7 bases, there was a span of 18 bases. The CDR3 runs 14 residues.

Regarding this clonotype: One end of the junction does not line up with germline, which may come from a read error. V is TRBV7-2 and J is TRBJ1-3; D uncertain. CDR3 size: 14 residues. Germline V gene sequence: CDR1 SGHTA, CDR2 FQGNSA. The CDR3 loop reads CAGSLAGLPNTIYF. The CDR3 nucleotides read TGTGCCGGCAGCTTAGCCGGGCTGCCGAACACCATATATTTT.

The CDR3 nucleotides are TGTGCCATCAGTGGGCCGCGAGGGAGGGGTCAGCCCCAGCATTTT. Translation gives CAISGPRGRGQPQHF. The rearrangement uses TRBV10-3 and TRBJ1-5; tentatively, D is TRBD1 (5 bases). With 4 bases removed from V and 6 bases from J, the gap between germline ends came to 16 bases. This CDR3 is 15 amino acids long. Per the germline V gene, CDR1 is ENHRY and CDR2 is SYGVKD.

This chain uses TRBV29-1 with TRBJ1-3; 8 nucleotides align to TRBD1. The V gene end was trimmed by 2 bases and the J gene end by 4 bases; junction bases not matched to a gene: 1. CDR1 is SQVTM, CDR2 ANQGSEA, per germline. This CDR3 has 13 amino acids. CDR3 sequence: CSVEQGAGNTIYF. In nucleotides, the CDR3 is TGCAGCGTTGAACAGGGGGCCGGAAACACCATATATTTT.

V gene TRBV5-1 combines with J gene TRBJ2-7, with TRBD1 identical over 7 bases. The trim removed 6 bases at V and 4 bases at J, leaving 10 bases unmatched. The CDR3 totals 14 residues. Germline-derived CDR1 and CDR2 are SGHRS and YFSETQ. The CDR3 spells CASKGEGQLYEQYF. The CDR3 DNA reads as TGCGCCAGCAAGGGTGAGGGACAGTTATACGAGCAGTACTTC.

In its sample, this clonotype was seen many times. CDR3: CASSRRSYGYTF. CDR3 nucleotide sequence: TGCGCCAGCAGTCGAAGGTCTTATGGCTACACCTTC. This chain links TRBV10-2 with TRBJ1-2; D remains unclear. The CDR3 length is 12 residues. Trimming stripped 5 bases from V and 5 bases from J, with 9 bases between. Germline loops: CDR1 WSHSY, CDR2 SAAADI.

The genes are TRBV11-2 and TRBJ2-3; D is undetermined. CDR1 and CDR2 (germline): SGHAT, FQNNGV. The CDR3 consists of 11 residues. V lost 1 base to trimming and J lost 5 bases, with 1 base between them. The CDR3 loop is CASSLVDTQYF. DNA for the CDR3: TGTGCCAGCAGCTTAGTAGATACGCAGTATTTT.